The 25 T cell receptor beta chains below all came from one sample that was sequenced in a study of Graves' ophthalmopathy and Graves' hyperthyroidism. TCR beta CDR3 amplification used RNA transcripts. A first-round RT-PCR used HTBI primers, followed by a second-round multiplex PCR. Each CDR3 protein is one row after TCRdb ran MiXCR on the multiplex PCR reads. The repertoire holds approximately 500,000 distinct CDR3 sequences, about an eighth seen once, with roughly 10% in the top ten. The sequenced sample was blood. Receptor source: a woman between 25 and 40 years old with Graves' ophthalmopathy.

Note on this clonotype: This may come from a read error, since a much larger clone is one base off. CDR3 protein: CSARTPGTGRYEQCF. Written as DNA, the CDR3 is TGCAGTGCTAGGACTCCTGGGACAGGGCGATACGAGCAGTGCTTC. The chain employs TRBV20-1 and TRBJ2-7; 9 nucleotides align to TRBD1. The CDR3 contains 15 residues. Germline CDR1 reads DFQATT; CDR2 reads SNEGSKA (reference sequence).

The chain is built from TRBV2 and TRBJ1-1; 7 bases fit TRBD1. After removal of 4 bases from V and 4 bases from J, the junction contained 6 bases not matched to a gene. Germline-derived CDR1 and CDR2 are SNHLY and FYNNEI. This CDR3 region has 14 residues. The CDR3 protein is CASSVQGEVTEAFF. The CDR3 DNA sequence: TGTGCCAGCAGTGTTCAGGGGGAGGTCACTGAAGCTTTCTTT.

The table lists this clonotype with many counts. The genes are TRBV12-3 or TRBV12-4 and TRBJ2-7; 10 bases line up with TRBD1. There are 14 residues in the CDR3. The J segment lost 3 bases and the V segment lost 4 bases, leaving 3 bases of the junction unmatched. The CDR3 loop reads CASSSDRGFYEQYF. The CDR3 coding sequence is TGTGCCAGCAGTTCGGACAGGGGGTTCTACGAGCAGTACTTC.

The sample holds many counts of this clonotype. The genes are TRBV7-9 and TRBJ2-5; no reliable D call. Trimming stripped 3 bases from V and 3 bases from J, with 8 bases between. Germline V gene data show CDR1 as SEHNR and CDR2 as FQNEAQ (reference sequence). CDR3 length: 13 residues. CDR3 region: CASSFDGKETQYF. The CDR3, as DNA: TGTGCCAGCAGCTTTGATGGGAAAGAGACCCAGTACTTC.

This clonotype showed up many times. The chain is built from TRBV6-5 and TRBJ1-1, with no clear D. The CDR3 consists of 15 residues. V dropped 2 bases and J dropped 1 base, with 11 bases sitting between them. Per germline, CDR1 MNHEY and CDR2 SVGAGI. CDR3 nucleotides: TGTGCCAGCAGTTACCGCAACCCAAGGAACACTGAAGCTTTCTTT. It encodes CASSYRNPRNTEAFF.

V usage is TRBV25-1 and J usage is TRBJ2-7; D not resolved. The CDR3 contains 11 residues. V was shortened by 4 bases and J by 9 bases, with 10 bases between the two germline ends. Germline CDR1 is MGHDK and CDR2 is SYGVNS. CDR3 protein: CASSGLLGQYF. The CDR3 DNA reads TGTGCCAGCAGTGGCCTCCTTGGGCAGTACTTC.

Ten or more counts support this clonotype. This chain joins TRBV6-5 and TRBJ2-7; D might be TRBD1 (6 bases). The CDR3 spans 13 residues. In germline, CDR1 is MNHEY, CDR2 SVGAGI. The V end was cut by 2 bases, the J end by 2 bases, with 7 bases between. CDR3 in amino acids: CASSYQGPYEQYF. The CDR3 region has the DNA TGTGCCAGCAGTTACCAGGGGCCCTACGAGCAGTACTTC.

This clonotype was found a few times. The V call is TRBV6-4, the J call TRBJ1-6; D gene unclear. Germline lookup yields CDR1 MRHNA and CDR2 SNTAGT. With 5 bases removed from V and 7 bases from J, the gap between germline ends came to 12 bases. The CDR3 spans 14 residues. CDR3 sequence: CASSKRVQNSPLHF. For the CDR3, the DNA is TGTGCCAGCAGTAAACGGGTACAAAATTCACCCCTCCACTTT.

This clonotype was found a few times. The J gene is TRBJ2-2, the V gene TRBV30, with D unclear. Germline lookup yields CDR1 GTSNPN and CDR2 SVGIG (reference sequence). V was trimmed by 1 base and J by 2 bases, leaving 11 bases between them. The CDR3 is 15 amino acids. The CDR3 region is CAWSGVWGNTGELFF. The CDR3 region has the DNA TGTGCCTGGAGTGGGGTTTGGGGAAACACCGGGGAGCTGTTTTTT.

This clonotype was counted a single time. This may arise from a read error, as a much more abundant clone is one base away. This chain uses TRBV10-3 with TRBJ1-5, with D maybe TRBD1 (6 bases). The CDR3 has 14 residues. Per germline, CDR1 ENHRY and CDR2 SYGVKD. This CDR3 reads CASRQERNNQPQRF. The CDR3 DNA is TGTGCCTCAAGACAGGAAAGAAACAATCAGCCCCAGCGTTTT.

The rearrangement links TRBV9 to TRBJ1-1, with TRBD1 matching over 9 bases. The germline V gene encodes CDR1 SGDLS and CDR2 YYNGEE. The CDR3 covers 14 residues. The trim removed 3 bases at V and 6 bases at J, leaving 6 bases unmatched. The CDR3 coding sequence is TGTGCCAGCAGCGCTACAGGGGGCTCCCCTGAAGCTTTCTTT. Translation gives CASSATGGSPEAFF.

This clonotype was seen ten or more times. The rearrangement links TRBV28 to TRBJ1-1; 7 bases map to TRBD1. The V gene's germline CDR1 is MDHEN and CDR2 SYDVKM. With V trimmed by 3 bases and J by 0 bases, 7 bases remained unmatched. CDR3 size: 16 residues. The CDR3 DNA sequence: TGTGCCAGCAGTTTGGTGACGGGACAGATGAACACTGAAGCTTTCTTT. Translation gives CASSLVTGQMNTEAFF.

This clonotype appeared a few times. The genes are TRBV6-5 and TRBJ1-1; no clear D gene. Germline CDR1 and CDR2: MNHEY and SVGAGI. Deletions cut 0 bases from V and 6 bases from J, with 8 bases between. This CDR3 is 13 amino acids long. Written as DNA, the CDR3 is TGTGCCAGCAGTTACTCGTTTGGTGCTGAAGCTTTCTTT. Translated, it gives CASSYSFGAEAFF.

This clonotype was recorded many times. V gene TRBV12-3 or TRBV12-4 combines with J gene TRBJ2-5, with D hard to call. The CDR3 has 12 residues. Trimming stripped 6 bases from V and 5 bases from J, with 10 bases between. The CDR3 DNA follows: TGTGCCAGCAGCTCTAGTAGGGAGACCCAGTACTTC. This codes for CASSSSRETQYF.

This clonotype has at least ten counts. J is TRBJ1-1 and V is TRBV29-1; a weak D match, TRBD1 (5 bases). Germline V gives CDR1 SQVTM, CDR2 ANQGSEA. CDR3 size: 14 residues. The V end lost 5 bases, the J end lost 0 bases, and 13 bases lay between the germline ends. This CDR3 is CSVTAGLLNTEAFF. The CDR3 bases are TGCAGCGTTACCGCGGGACTATTGAACACTGAAGCTTTCTTT. The full variable domain, with the rest looked up from reference TRBV29-1 and TRBJ1-1, is SAVISQKPSRDICQRGTSLTIQCQVDSQVTMMFWYRQQPGQSLTLIATANQGSEATYESGFVIDKFPISRPNLTFSTLTVSNMSPEDSSIYLCSVTAGLLNTEAFFGQGTRLTVV.

The chain uses TRBV24-1 and TRBJ2-7; TRBD1 agrees at 9 bases. CDR3 length equals 15 residues. The germline gives CDR1 KGHDR, CDR2 SFDVKD. V was pared by 5 bases and J by 1 base, with 5 bases of the junction left unmatched. CDR3: CATSAGQGKSYEQYF. CDR3 DNA: TGTGCCACCAGTGCGGGACAGGGCAAGTCCTACGAGCAGTACTTC.

This clonotype appeared many times. The V gene is TRBV12-3 or TRBV12-4, the J gene TRBJ1-2, with D tentatively TRBD1 (6 bases). The ends were cut back, 0 bases at V and 4 bases at J, with 21 bases in the middle. The CDR3 runs 18 residues. DNA for the CDR3: TGTGCCAGCAGTTTAGCGAGCTGGGGCAGGGGAAGGACCTATGGCTACACCTTC. Translation gives CASSLASWGRGRTYGYTF.

This clonotype was recorded many times. The chain combines TRBV2 with TRBJ1-1; unclear D gene. This CDR3 comprises 13 residues. Per the germline V gene, CDR1 is SNHLY and CDR2 is FYNNEI. V lost 2 bases and J lost 0, with 4 bases in between. The DNA for the CDR3 is TGTGCCAGCAGTGAATTAATGAACACTGAAGCTTTCTTT. This translates into CASSELMNTEAFF.

This clonotype was detected a few times. The chain is built from TRBV11-3 and TRBJ2-5; TRBD2 might be the D (5 bases). This CDR3 has 15 residues. Germline V gene data show CDR1 as SGHNT and CDR2 as YENEEA. Trimming cost V 5 bases and J 4 bases, with 17 bases left between them. The CDR3 protein is CASSPLGLAGETQYF. The CDR3 region has the DNA TGTGCCAGCAGCCCCTTGGGCCTAGCAGGAGAGACCCAGTACTTC.

This clonotype was observed many times. The gene calls are TRBV20-1 and TRBJ2-5; D may be TRBD2 (6 bases). Germline CDR1 DFQATT, CDR2 SNEGSKA (reference sequence). The germline V and J ends were trimmed by 5 bases and 5 bases, with 12 bases remaining between them. This CDR3 comprises 12 residues. Here the CDR3 reads CSAPGVGETQYF. The DNA for the CDR3 is TGCAGTGCTCCGGGGGTGGGGGAGACCCAGTACTTC.

This clonotype has ten or more counts. The rearrangement uses TRBV20-1 and TRBJ2-7; 8 positions agree with TRBD2. J was trimmed by 12 bases and V by 5 bases; bases with no gene match: 12. CDR1 is DFQATT and CDR2 is SNEGSKA in the germline V gene (reference sequence). The CDR3 contains 12 residues. CDR3 protein: CSARQLGGRLYF. The DNA of the CDR3 is TGCAGTGCTCGCCAACTTGGCGGGAGGTTGTACTTC.

This sequence joins TRBV18 and TRBJ1-1; D may be TRBD1 (5 bases). The CDR3 runs 14 residues. Germline V gives CDR1 KGHSH, CDR2 LQKENI. Trimming removed 2 bases from V and 11 bases from J, with 18 bases in between. DNA of the CDR3: TGTGCCAGCTCACCAGAGGGAATCGACAGTTCGGCTTTCTTT. Its translation: CASSPEGIDSSAFF.

This clonotype was found many times. V gene TRBV20-1 combines with J gene TRBJ2-5, with D maybe TRBD1 (5 bases). From germline, CDR1 is DFQATT and CDR2 SNEGSKA (reference sequence). Trimming cost V 5 bases and J 9 bases, with 19 bases left between them. This CDR3 has 13 residues. CDR3 coding DNA: TGCAGTGCTGGCCCAGGGTCAGTCTATTCCCAGTACTTC. It yields the protein CSAGPGSVYSQYF.

This clonotype occurred many times. The chain links TRBV5-5 to TRBJ2-2; D possibly corresponds to TRBD1 (6 bases). V gave up 1 base and J gave up 8 bases, with 9 bases separating them. Germline V lookup: CDR1 SGHKS, CDR2 YYEKEE (reference sequence). This CDR3 has 13 amino acids. The CDR3 region is CASSLQGRGELFF. CDR3 coding DNA: TGTGCCAGCAGCTTGCAGGGGAGAGGGGAGCTGTTTTTT.

This clonotype was observed many times. One end of the junction varies from germline; a read error may be responsible. The chain recombines TRBV20-1 with TRBJ1-1, with a weak D call TRBD1 (5 bases). This CDR3 contains 12 residues. The germline V gene has CDR1 DFQATT and CDR2 SNEGSKA (reference sequence). As DNA, the CDR3 is TGCAGTGCCAGAGGGGCGGCCGGGAGAGCTTTCTTT. This sequence encodes CSARGAAGRAFF.